This T cell receptor (beta chain) was sequenced in a study of blood T cells in healthy people across ages. This clonotype was found a few times. Antigen: not known. The use of a sample-barcoded 5' primer and a J-beta primer mix characterized a second PCR of roughly 6 to 12 cycles. TCRdb re-called the 5' RACE reads with MiXCR, one entry per CDR3 protein. This table holds hundreds of thousands of distinct CDR3 sequences, nearly 60% found once. Study-level points and caveats: No one knew whether donors had CMV, which possibly confounded expanded clonotype changes. A greater number of naive CD4+ cells and higher diversity distinguished long-lived donors from aged donors.

Sequenced input: blood. The TCR originated in a man aged 25 to 45 in good health.

The CDR3 sequence is CASRNDRYIQYF. CDR3 bases: TGCGCCAGCAGGAACGACCGTTACATTCAGTACTTC. The chain uses TRBV5-1 and TRBJ2-4; D is ambiguous. Germline CDR1 SGHRS, CDR2 YFSETQ. Trimming removed 5 bases from V and 8 bases from J, with 11 bases in between. The CDR3 totals 12 residues.